The 13 T cell receptor beta chains below all came from one sample that was sequenced in a study of shared clonotypes between healthy human individuals (dated by TCRdb to 2018 to 2021). The library was built by means of the immunoSEQ multiplex PCR assay. As stored in TCRdb, this immuneACCESS dataset retains in-frame rearrangements with V and J assigned. A fraction of the clones does not appear; measured against another copy, unresolved V genes explain less than half of the discrepancy, and the remainder lacks a known reason. This sample has millions of clones in its table, and 95% of those were observed once. 0.13% of the sample belongs to the ten largest clones. Sequences were obtained from naive CD4+ T cells sorted from blood. Sample cell subset or site, as interpreted from the label and publication: CD45RA+ positively selected. These receptors were taken from a man aged 18 to 30 in good health.

The rearrangement uses TRBV4-1 and TRBJ2-5; TRBD1 is a possible D gene (5 bases). The CDR3 runs 15 residues. V was cut by 4 bases and J by 7 bases, with 19 bases left in between. Germline V gene lookup returns CDR1 MGHRA and CDR2 YSYEKL. As DNA, the CDR3 is TGCGCCAGCAGCCCCCCCTCAGGGCCCACACGGACCCAGTACTTC. This codes for CASSPPSGPTRTQYF.

The chain uses TRBV4-1 and TRBJ1-1; D uncertain. The CDR3 consists of 14 residues. In germline, CDR1 is MGHRA, CDR2 YSYEKL. V was pared by 4 bases and J by 0 bases, with 9 bases between. The CDR3 DNA sequence: TGCGCCAGCAGCCCCTTTAGACTGAACACTGAAGCTTTCTTT. This sequence encodes CASSPFRLNTEAFF.

The chain has TRBV9 and TRBJ2-1; D could derive from TRBD1 or TRBD2 (5 bases each). Germline CDR1 SGDLS, CDR2 YYNGEE. The CDR3 totals 15 residues. The V end was cut by 0 bases, the J end by 2 bases, with 9 bases between. The CDR3 DNA follows: TGTGCCAGCAGCGTAGACGAGGGGACCTACAATGAGCAGTTCTTC. This gives the protein CASSVDEGTYNEQFF. Variable domain in full (rest from reference TRBV9 and TRBJ2-1): DSGVTQTPKHLITATGQRVTLRCSPRSGDLSVYWYQQSLDQGLQFLIQYYNGEERAKGNILERFSAQQFPDLHSELNLSSLELGDSALYFCASSVDEGTYNEQFFGPGTRLTVL.

As DNA, the CDR3 is TGTGCCAGCAGCTTAGCAGGTAGCGGTGACTACGAGCAGTACTTC. Protein product: CASSLAGSGDYEQYF. V gene TRBV7-2 combines with J gene TRBJ2-7; tentative D call: TRBD2 (6 bases). CDR1 and CDR2 (germline): SGHTA, FQGNSA. Trimming removed 0 bases from V and 3 bases from J, with 12 bases in between. This CDR3 has 15 amino acids.

The chain joins TRBV29-1 to TRBJ2-7; 9 bases match TRBD1. Germline CDR1 reads SQVTM; CDR2 reads ANQGSEA. The J segment lost 3 bases and the V segment lost 6 bases, leaving 6 bases of the junction unmatched. The CDR3 spans 13 residues. CDR3 nucleotide sequence: TGCAGCGTCGAGGGACAGGGTGACTACGAGCAGTACTTC. Translating gives CSVEGQGDYEQYF.

The rearrangement joins TRBV10-1 to TRBJ1-4; unclear D gene. Germline assignment: CDR1 WNHNN and CDR2 SYGVQD (reference sequence). V dropped 2 bases and J dropped 13 bases, with 11 bases sitting between them. CDR3 length equals 12 residues. CDR3 in amino acids: CASSEAPEGLFF. Here the CDR3 DNA reads TGCGCCAGCAGTGAGGCCCCGGAGGGACTGTTTTTT.

The chain joins TRBV11-2 to TRBJ2-1; 9 nucleotides agree with TRBD1. The CDR3 totals 15 residues. From germline, CDR1 is SGHAT and CDR2 FQNNGV. Trimming removed 0 bases from V and 8 bases from J; junction bases left unmatched: 5. CDR3 DNA sequence: TGTGCCAGCAGCTTAGACGGGGGACAGGGCTATGAGCAGTTCTTC. Protein sequence: CASSLDGGQGYEQFF.

The chain has TRBV28 and TRBJ1-2; 9 nucleotides match TRBD1. The CDR3 covers 16 residues. V lost 5 bases and J lost 4; bases outside the gene matches: 11. CDR1 and CDR2 from the germline V gene are MDHEN and SYDVKM. For the CDR3, the DNA is TGTGCCAGCAGTCCCCCTCCGGGACAGGGTACCTATGGCTACACCTTC. As protein: CASSPPPGQGTYGYTF.

The genes are TRBV5-1 and TRBJ1-6; tentatively, D is TRBD1 (5 bases). This CDR3 region has 14 residues. CDR1 and CDR2 (germline): SGHRS, YFSETQ. Trimming stripped 3 bases from V and 9 bases from J, with 13 bases between. The CDR3 DNA sequence: TGCGCCAGCAGCTACGACAGCGGCGGTTCACCCCTCCACTTT. Amino acid sequence: CASSYDSGGSPLHF.

The chain carries TRBV10-3 and TRBJ2-3, with TRBD1 matching over 8 bases. The CDR3 covers 14 residues. Losses at the gene ends were 7 bases for V and 4 bases for J; bases not matched to a gene: 7. Germline assignment: CDR1 ENHRY and CDR2 SYGVKD. The chain's CDR3 is CAITPGTGPDTQYF. The CDR3 DNA sequence: TGTGCCATCACACCCGGGACAGGCCCAGATACGCAGTATTTT.

The chain is built from TRBV18 and TRBJ1-3, with D tentatively TRBD1 (6 bases). This CDR3 spans 16 amino acids. The germline gives CDR1 KGHSH, CDR2 LQKENI. Between the trimmed V and J ends, which lost 3 bases and 0 bases, there was a span of 12 bases. The CDR3 DNA sequence: TGTGCCAGCTCACCCCGACAGGACCTCTCTGGAAACACCATATATTTT. Amino acid sequence: CASSPRQDLSGNTIYF.

The gene calls are TRBV5-1 and TRBJ1-2; 7 nucleotides match TRBD1. This CDR3 has 14 residues. V was pared by 5 bases and J by 1 base, with 5 bases of the junction left unmatched. CDR1 SGHRS and CDR2 YFSETQ come from the germline V gene. CDR3 residues: CASRWGQFNYGYTF. DNA of the CDR3: TGCGCCAGCAGGTGGGGACAGTTTAACTATGGCTACACCTTC.

This clone was detected only once. The V and J genes are TRBV5-4 and TRBJ2-7; 8 bases are shared with TRBD2. This CDR3 comprises 13 residues. CDR1 is SGHNT and CDR2 is YYREEE in the germline V gene (reference sequence). The V gene end was trimmed by 4 bases and the J gene end by 2 bases; junction bases not matched to a gene: 2. The CDR3, as DNA: TGTGCCAGCAGCCTTAGCGGGACCTACGAGCAGTACTTC. Its protein product is CASSLSGTYEQYF.